The 9 T cell receptor beta chains below come from one sample, sequenced in a study of metastatic and nonmetastatic thyroid tumors. Thyroid surgery was performed in patients who had received no treatment beforehand. With MiXCR, TCRdb called clones anew from the PCR reads. Here the sample spans 2,000 to 2,500 clones, around 24% being singletons. The sample consisted of adjacent normal tissue. The receptors derive from a male donor with papillary thyroid cancer or a benign thyroid nodule (not recorded which). Some clones in this sample may be carry-over from other donors' samples.

This clone has just a few counts. Sequence at one end of the junction differs from germline and may be a read error. The chain links TRBV6-1 to TRBJ2-2, with TRBD2 identical over 8 bases. Germline CDR1 is MNHNS and CDR2 is SASEGT. CDR3 size: 14 residues. The CDR3 DNA reads as TGTGCCGGCAGACGGGGGGGTAACACCGGGGAGCTGTTTTTT. This sequence encodes CAGRRGGNTGELFF.

The chain joins TRBV20-1 to TRBJ1-6; 7 positions match TRBD1. Germline values: CDR1 DFQATT, CDR2 SNEGSKA (reference sequence). This CDR3 spans 13 amino acids. The trim removed 3 bases at V and 11 bases at J, leaving 7 bases unmatched. The CDR3 loop is CSARAGGPPPLHF. The DNA of the CDR3 is TGCAGTGCTAGGGCAGGGGGTCCCCCACCCCTCCACTTT.

The chain is built from TRBV6-1 and TRBJ1-5; tentative D call: TRBD1 (5 bases). V dropped 8 bases and J dropped 0 bases, with 11 bases sitting between them. Germline loops: CDR1 MNHNS, CDR2 SASEGT. This CDR3 is built from 14 residues. CDR3 bases: TGTGCCAGCGGGGACGGGCATAGCAATCAGCCCCAGCATTTT. It yields the protein CASGDGHSNQPQHF.

The V call is TRBV6-4, the J call TRBJ2-1; no clear D gene. V lost 3 bases and J lost 4, with 7 bases in between. The CDR3 is 13 residues long. The germline gives CDR1 MRHNA, CDR2 SNTAGT. The DNA for the CDR3 is TGTGCCAGCAGTGAGTGGGAATACAATGAGCAGTTCTTC. Translated: CASSEWEYNEQFF.

The table lists this clone with a few counts. The V gene is TRBV24-1, the J gene TRBJ1-2; D not resolved. This CDR3 is 12 amino acids long. V was shortened by 9 bases and J by 4 bases, with 11 bases between the two germline ends. In germline, CDR1 is KGHDR, CDR2 SFDVKD. The CDR3 region is CATGSSLYGYTF. CDR3 bases: TGTGCCACCGGGTCCAGCCTCTATGGCTACACCTTC.

The chain uses TRBV6-1 and TRBJ2-7, with 8 bases matching TRBD1. Per the germline V gene, CDR1 is MNHNS and CDR2 is SASEGT. The CDR3 has 13 residues. V trimming: 6 bases; J trimming: 3 bases; junction bases outside the gene matches: 4. The CDR3 coding sequence is TGTGCCAGCAGCCTGGGACAGGACTACGAGCAGTACTTC. It translates to CASSLGQDYEQYF.

V usage is TRBV5-1 and J usage is TRBJ2-5, with D tentatively TRBD2 (5 bases). Trimming shortened V by 4 bases and J by 5 bases, and 15 bases separated the two germline ends. This CDR3 is 14 amino acids long. From germline, CDR1 is SGHRS and CDR2 YFSETQ. The CDR3 DNA reads TGCGCCAGCAGCCCGGTCGGGGATGGGGAGACCCAGTACTTC. Protein sequence: CASSPVGDGETQYF.

This clone was recorded at least ten times. The rearrangement uses TRBV5-4 and TRBJ1-2; weak D call: TRBD1 (5 bases). V was clipped by 1 base and J by 8 bases, with 18 bases between them. Germline loops: CDR1 SGHNT, CDR2 YYREEE (reference sequence). The CDR3 length is 15 residues. In nucleotides, the CDR3 is TGTGCCAGCAGCTTGCGAGGGGCGCGGGAGGAGGGCTACACCTTC. As protein: CASSLRGAREEGYTF.

By share, this clone counts as large. The rearrangement uses TRBV7-8 and TRBJ2-7, with D tentatively TRBD1 or TRBD2 (5 bases each). Germline assignment: CDR1 SGHVS and CDR2 FQNEAQ. This CDR3 is 15 amino acids long. V lost 3 bases to trimming and J lost 6 bases, with 18 bases between them. DNA of the CDR3: TGTGCCAGCAGCTTTGAACGGGACGTGTGGTCCGAGCAGTACTTC. It yields the protein CASSFERDVWSEQYF.